These 28 T cell receptor beta chains were sequenced from one sample in a study of T cell responses to AZD1222 COVID-19 vaccine. Libraries were prepared by immunoSEQ multiplex PCR; TCRdb keeps only in-frame clonotypes and omits some of them. The sample consists of 150,000 to 180,000 clones, under 95% of them appearing once. This material consisted of peripheral blood, taken on day 0 of AZD1222 vaccination. The receptors originated from an adult in good health.

The chain uses TRBV11-2 and TRBJ1-1; D is uncertain. The CDR3 is 15 residues long. Looked up from germline, CDR1 is SGHAT and CDR2 is FQNNGV. V lost 0 bases, J lost 0 bases, and 8 bases lay in between. The CDR3: CASSLERTVNTEAFF. CDR3 bases: TGTGCCAGCAGCTTAGAGAGGACGGTGAACACTGAAGCTTTCTTT.

Of note for this clone: Other DNA sequences in the same sample also yield this CDR3. The DNA for the CDR3 is TGCGCCAGCAGCTCGGGACAGGGGAACACTGAAGCTTTCTTT. This codes for CASSSGQGNTEAFF. The chain carries TRBV5-1 and TRBJ1-1, with TRBD1 matching over 9 bases. V gave up 3 bases and J gave up 1 base; unmatched junction bases: 1. Germline V gene data show CDR1 as SGHRS and CDR2 as YFSETQ. The CDR3 has 14 residues.

V and J are TRBV27 and TRBJ1-1, with 8 bases aligning to TRBD1. Looked up from germline, CDR1 is MNHEY and CDR2 is SMNVEV (reference sequence). The CDR3 covers 14 residues. The J segment lost 3 bases and the V segment lost 2 bases, leaving 2 bases of the junction unmatched. CDR3 in amino acids: CASSLNRGDTEAFF. Here the CDR3 DNA reads TGTGCCAGCAGTTTAAACAGGGGGGACACTGAAGCTTTCTTT.

The chain employs TRBV6-5 and TRBJ1-5; tentative D call: TRBD1 (5 bases). The CDR3 consists of 13 residues. Deletions cut 6 bases from V and 4 bases from J, with 10 bases between. Germline CDR1 and CDR2: MNHEY and SVGAGI. The CDR3 loop reads CASRGVGNQPQHF. DNA for the CDR3: TGTGCCAGCAGGGGGGTGGGGAATCAGCCCCAGCATTTT.

The V and J genes are TRBV3-1 (or the pseudogene TRBV3-2) and TRBJ2-2; D possibly corresponds to TRBD1 (6 bases). The CDR3 covers 17 residues. The germline V gene encodes CDR1 LGHDT and CDR2 YNNKEL (reference sequence). The germline V and J ends were trimmed by 2 bases and 2 bases, with 15 bases remaining between them. This CDR3 is CASSQLSPGQNTGELFF. The CDR3 bases are TGTGCCAGCAGCCAACTTTCCCCGGGACAAAACACCGGGGAGCTGTTTTTT.

This chain connects TRBV30 to TRBJ2-7; possibly TRBD2 for D (6 bases). The ends were cut back, 2 bases at V and 4 bases at J, with 12 bases in the middle. CDR1 is GTSNPN, CDR2 SVGIG, per germline (reference sequence). The CDR3 is 13 amino acids. The CDR3 reads CAWSRRGPYEQYF. CDR3 in DNA: TGTGCCTGGAGTCGGCGGGGACCTTACGAGCAGTACTTC.

J is TRBJ1-6 and V is TRBV20-1; weak D call: TRBD1 (5 bases). Per the germline V gene, CDR1 is DFQATT and CDR2 is SNEGSKA (reference sequence). V lost 3 bases and J 0 bases, leaving 15 bases between the germline ends. The CDR3 is 17 residues long. For the CDR3, the DNA is TGCAGTGCTAGTGAGTGGCGGGGGAGCTCCTATAATTCACCCCTCCACTTT. As protein: CSASEWRGSSYNSPLHF.

This clone appeared a single time. V gene TRBV7-9 combines with J gene TRBJ1-1, with D uncertain. V gave up 6 bases and J gave up 0 bases, with 5 bases separating them. The germline CDR1 and CDR2 sequences are SEHNR and FQNEAQ (reference sequence). This CDR3 has 12 amino acids. CDR3 sequence (DNA): TGTGCCAGCAGACCAGTGAACACTGAAGCTTTCTTT. This codes for CASRPVNTEAFF. Supplemented by reference TRBV7-9 and TRBJ1-1, the full variable domain reads DTGVSQNPRHKITKRGQNVTFRCDPISEHNRLYWYRQTLGQGPEFLTYFQNEAQLEKSRLLSDRFSAERPKGSFSTLEIQRTEQGDSAMYLCASRPVNTEAFFGQGTRLTVV.

The chain links TRBV7-9 to TRBJ1-2; D call uncertain. The V gene lost 6 bases and the J gene lost 2 bases, with 10 bases spanning the gap. This CDR3 is 13 amino acids long. Germline-derived CDR1 and CDR2 are SEHNR and FQNEAQ (reference sequence). CDR3: CASSKSTNYGYTF. The DNA of the CDR3 is TGTGCCAGCAGTAAATCTACCAACTATGGCTACACCTTC.

The V gene is TRBV18, the J gene TRBJ2-5; D might be TRBD1 (6 bases). Germline V gene data show CDR1 as KGHSH and CDR2 as LQKENI. This CDR3 has 15 amino acids. V lost 1 base to trimming and J lost 4 bases, with 13 bases between them. CDR3 sequence (DNA): TGTGCCAGCTCACCACGTCAACAGGGTGGAGAGACCCAGTACTTC. This codes for CASSPRQQGGETQYF.

V and J are TRBV6-5 and TRBJ1-5, with a tentative D call TRBD1 (5 bases). The CDR3 runs to 12 residues. Germline CDR1 and CDR2: MNHEY and SVGAGI. Trimming shortened V by 5 bases and J by 8 bases, and 10 bases separated the two germline ends. In DNA, the CDR3 is TGTGCCAGCAGTACGGGGGGGAAGCCCCAGCATTTT. Protein product: CASSTGGKPQHF.

V and J are TRBV19 and TRBJ2-7, with 12 bases matching TRBD2. Trimming removed 5 bases from V and 3 bases from J; junction bases left unmatched: 5. The CDR3 extends over 15 amino acids. Germline-derived CDR1 and CDR2 are LNHDA and SQIVND (reference sequence). CDR3 coding DNA: TGTGCCAGTAGTGCTAGCGGGGGGGGTTACTACGAGCAGTACTTC. Amino acids: CASSASGGGYYEQYF.

This clone was counted once. The chain recombines TRBV6-1 with TRBJ2-5, with D possibly called TRBD1 or TRBD2 (7 bases each). V lost 0 bases to trimming and J lost 1 base, with 15 bases between them. Germline V gene data show CDR1 as MNHNS and CDR2 as SASEGT. This CDR3 contains 17 residues. CDR3 protein: CASSEAPRGGSQETQYF. Written as DNA, the CDR3 is TGTGCCAGCAGTGAAGCGCCCAGGGGGGGGAGCCAAGAGACCCAGTACTTC.

The chain employs TRBV7-6 and TRBJ2-6; D is perhaps TRBD1 (5 bases). This CDR3 is 15 amino acids long. CDR1 and CDR2 from the germline V gene are SGHVS and FNYEAQ. The V end was cut by 4 bases, the J end by 4 bases, with 11 bases between. CDR3 in amino acids: CASSSGRLGANVLTF. CDR3 sequence (DNA): TGTGCCAGCAGCTCAGGGCGGCTGGGGGCCAACGTCCTGACTTTC.

This sequence joins TRBV7-2 and TRBJ1-1; TRBD1 is a possible D gene (5 bases). The CDR3 loop spans 18 amino acids. The ends were cut back, 5 bases at V and 5 bases at J, with 27 bases in the middle. The germline CDR1 and CDR2 sequences are SGHTA and FQGNSA. For the CDR3, the DNA is TGTGCCAGCAGCCAGTACGGGCGAGGAGGGGCTGTCTTGACTGAAGCTTTCTTT. It is translated as CASSQYGRGGAVLTEAFF.

This chain connects TRBV6-2 or TRBV6-3 to TRBJ1-2; 9 positions agree with TRBD1. With 5 bases clipped from V and 6 bases from J, the junction kept 10 bases outside the gene matches. CDR1 MNHEY and CDR2 SVGEGT come from the germline V gene. This CDR3 is 15 amino acids long. The CDR3 loop is CASSPPGQGTNGYTF. CDR3 coding DNA: TGTGCCAGCAGTCCCCCGGGACAGGGTACCAATGGCTACACCTTC.

The chain couples TRBV11-2 to TRBJ2-3; 9 positions agree with TRBD2. Unmatched junction bases numbered 2, after V lost 1 base and J lost 3 bases. The CDR3 consists of 15 residues. Per the germline V gene, CDR1 is SGHAT and CDR2 is FQNNGV. The CDR3 bases are TGTGCCAGCAGCTTAGGCGGGAGGGCGACAGATACGCAGTATTTT. It encodes CASSLGGRATDTQYF.

For the CDR3, the DNA is TGCGCCAGCAGCCAAGGCGCGGGGTTCTCCTATAATTCACCCCTCCACTTT. Its protein product is CASSQGAGFSYNSPLHF. The V and J genes are TRBV4-3 and TRBJ1-6, with no clear D. Trimming removed 1 base at V and 0 bases at J, with 10 bases between. CDR1 and CDR2 (germline): LGHNA, YSLEER. The CDR3 extends over 17 amino acids.

The chain recombines TRBV6-5 with TRBJ2-3; D possibly corresponds to TRBD1 (5 bases). V lost 8 bases, J lost 7 bases, and 16 bases lay in between. The CDR3 covers 13 residues. Looked up from germline, CDR1 is MNHEY and CDR2 is SVGAGI. The DNA of the CDR3 is TGTGCCAGCGGTACAGGAATCTCGAATACGCAGTATTTT. This sequence encodes CASGTGISNTQYF.

The chain links TRBV6-5 to TRBJ1-5, with D hard to call. Trimming pared 5 bases from V and 4 bases from J, leaving 3 bases between. The CDR3 is 11 amino acids. Germline CDR1 and CDR2: MNHEY and SVGAGI. The CDR3 here is CASSLNQPQHF. CDR3 coding DNA: TGTGCCAGCAGTCTAAATCAGCCCCAGCATTTT.

The chain carries TRBV5-1 and TRBJ2-1, with 14 bases identical to TRBD2. The CDR3 is made up of 16 amino acids. Germline V gene lookup returns CDR1 SGHRS and CDR2 YFSETQ. The V and J ends lost 4 bases and 8 bases, in that order; junction bases with no gene match: 8. The CDR3 protein is CASSQRTSGRLHEQFF. The CDR3 coding sequence is TGCGCCAGCAGCCAAAGGACTAGCGGGAGGTTGCATGAGCAGTTCTTC.

This clone appeared once. Different DNA sequences within this sample yield the same CDR3. V is TRBV10-3 and J is TRBJ1-1; D not resolved. Germline V lookup: CDR1 ENHRY, CDR2 SYGVKD. This CDR3 contains 14 residues. The V end lost 0 bases, the J end lost 0 bases, and 5 bases lay between the germline ends. CDR3 protein: CAISESTVNTEAFF. The CDR3 nucleotides read TGTGCCATCAGTGAGTCGACGGTGAACACTGAAGCTTTCTTT.

The gene calls are TRBV7-6 and TRBJ2-7; 9 positions agree with TRBD2. CDR1 is SGHVS, CDR2 FNYEAQ, per germline. The trim removed 1 base at V and 3 bases at J, leaving 4 bases unmatched. The CDR3 contains 15 residues. The CDR3 region is CASSLVAGADYEQYF. CDR3 DNA: TGTGCCAGCAGCTTAGTAGCGGGGGCCGACTACGAGCAGTACTTC.

This sequence joins TRBV28 and TRBJ2-2, with D perhaps TRBD1 (5 bases). CDR3 size: 14 residues. V gave up 4 bases and J gave up 8 bases, with 14 bases separating them. The germline V gene encodes CDR1 MDHEN and CDR2 SYDVKM. In nucleotides, the CDR3 is TGTGCCAGCAGTTCCCTAGGGGTGACGGGGGAGCTGTTTTTT. This codes for CASSSLGVTGELFF.

The chain has TRBV24-1 and TRBJ2-3; D remains unclear. The CDR3 covers 14 residues. Germline V CDR1 and CDR2: KGHDR, SFDVKD. V was pared by 4 bases and J by 6 bases, with 13 bases between. The CDR3 sequence: CATSDSTATDTQYF. The CDR3 coding sequence is TGTGCCACCAGTGACTCAACAGCAACTGATACGCAGTATTTT.

V and J are TRBV18 and TRBJ1-5; no firm D call. V gave up 2 bases and J gave up 4 bases, with 15 bases separating them. CDR3 length equals 16 residues. Looked up from germline, CDR1 is KGHSH and CDR2 is LQKENI. The CDR3 DNA reads as TGTGCCAGCTCACCAGCGGCCGGGGTGGGTAATCAGCCCCAGCATTTT. Its protein is CASSPAAGVGNQPQHF.

The chain combines TRBV13 with TRBJ1-6; TRBD1 aligns across 7 bases. The length of the CDR3 is 14 residues. Germline V gives CDR1 PRHDT, CDR2 FYEKMQ (reference sequence). V gave up 5 bases and J gave up 5 bases; unmatched junction bases: 3. CDR3 loop: CASSRGQNNSPLHF. The DNA for the CDR3 is TGTGCCAGCAGCCGGGGACAGAATAATTCACCCCTCCACTTT.

The chain couples TRBV19 to TRBJ1-6, with TRBD1 matching over 7 bases. The V and J ends lost 2 bases and 5 bases, in that order; junction bases with no gene match: 18. The CDR3 runs 20 residues. The germline CDR1 and CDR2 sequences are LNHDA and SQIVND (reference sequence). The CDR3 spells CASSILRATGAPSNNSPLHF. In DNA form, the CDR3 reads TGTGCCAGTAGTATATTAAGAGCAACAGGGGCGCCGTCCAATAATTCACCCCTCCACTTT.